These 19 T cell receptor beta chains originate from one sample sequenced in a study of T cell repertoires in cytomegalovirus infection. No antigen has been identified for these receptors. TCRdb re-analysed the reads in MiXCR, keeping a single row per CDR3 protein. Of some 500,000 distinct CDR3 sequences in the sample, around two fifths were seen once. Material: cultured PBMCs, obtained from culture after CMV antigen stimulation. Every receptor here comes from a human donor in good health (CMV status not recorded). Some clones in this sample may be carry-over from other donors' samples.

The V call is TRBV6-8, the J call TRBJ2-7; 7 nucleotides align to TRBD1. V was pared by 6 bases and J by 6 bases, with 14 bases of the junction left unmatched. The V gene's germline CDR1 is MNHGY and CDR2 SAAAGT. The CDR3 is 15 residues long. CDR3 protein: CASRPARGMGVEQYF. For the CDR3, the DNA is TGTGCCAGCAGACCCGCCAGGGGGATGGGGGTCGAGCAGTACTTC.

This clonotype was counted a few times. The chain is built from TRBV5-4 and TRBJ2-1; the D is unclear. The CDR3 is made up of 12 amino acids. CDR1 and CDR2 (germline): SGHNT, YYREEE (reference sequence). The germline V and J ends were trimmed by 2 bases and 9 bases, with 9 bases remaining between them. CDR3 DNA sequence: TGTGCCAGCAGCTTCCGGCGGAGTGAGCAGTTCTTC. Residues: CASSFRRSEQFF.

The rearrangement joins TRBV6-6 to TRBJ2-3; no clear D. CDR3 length equals 13 residues. Germline CDR1 MNHNY, CDR2 SVGAGI (reference sequence). Trimming cost V 4 bases and J 3 bases, with 8 bases left between them. The CDR3, as DNA: TGTGCCAGCAGTTCGATGGGGACAGATACGCAGTATTTT. This codes for CASSSMGTDTQYF.

The rearrangement links TRBV28 to TRBJ1-1; possibly TRBD1 for D (6 bases). Germline V gene data show CDR1 as MDHEN and CDR2 as SYDVKM. The length of the CDR3 is 15 residues. The V end lost 6 bases, the J end lost 1 base, and 15 bases lay between the germline ends. CDR3 nucleotide sequence: TGTGCCAGCAGATCCCACCGGGGGGCGAACACTGAAGCTTTCTTT. Protein sequence: CASRSHRGANTEAFF.

In its sample, this clonotype was seen a few times. The chain links TRBV12-3 or TRBV12-4 to TRBJ2-2; 8 bases are shared with TRBD1. The trim removed 6 bases at V and 5 bases at J, leaving 11 bases unmatched. The CDR3 length is 16 residues. Here the CDR3 DNA reads TGTGCCAGCAGCCCCACCGCCAGGGGGCTAACCGGGGAGCTGTTTTTT. This codes for CASSPTARGLTGELFF.

This chain joins TRBV12-3 or TRBV12-4 and TRBJ2-5, with D possibly TRBD2 on 6 matching bases. The CDR3 is 16 residues long. The V and J ends lost 5 bases and 2 bases respectively, with 18 bases between them. The CDR3 nucleotides are TGTGCCAGCAGTGGGGGTGATCCGCTAGCGCAAGAGACCCAGTACTTC. Residues: CASSGGDPLAQETQYF.

This clonotype was seen repeatedly, ten times or more. The chain employs TRBV7-8 and TRBJ2-7; 7 bases fit TRBD1. Germline trimming cut 1 base from V and 4 bases from J; bases unmatched to any gene: 7. CDR1 and CDR2 from the germline V gene are SGHVS and FQNEAQ. This CDR3 contains 15 residues. The CDR3 protein is CASSLGETGFYEQYF. CDR3 sequence (DNA): TGTGCCAGCAGCTTAGGCGAGACAGGGTTTTACGAGCAGTACTTC.

This chain connects TRBV7-2 to TRBJ2-3; D is tentatively TRBD1 or TRBD2 (6 bases each). The CDR3 covers 15 residues. Trimming pared 6 bases from V and 4 bases from J, leaving 17 bases between. Germline V gene lookup returns CDR1 SGHTA and CDR2 FQGNSA. CDR3 protein: CASRSEGGHADTQYF. CDR3 DNA: TGTGCCAGCAGATCAGAGGGGGGCCACGCAGATACGCAGTATTTT.

The chain has TRBV7-6 and TRBJ1-5; possible D gene TRBD1, 5 bases. Trimming took 4 bases from V and 10 from J, leaving 17 bases between them. CDR3 size: 14 residues. Germline V CDR1 and CDR2: SGHVS, FNYEAQ. As DNA, the CDR3 is TGTGCCAGCAGCTCCGCGGCAGGGACGAAACCCCAGCATTTT. It yields the protein CASSSAAGTKPQHF.

This clonotype has a handful of counts. The rearrangement links TRBV28 to TRBJ2-2, with D hard to call. The CDR3 has 14 amino acids. Looked up from germline, CDR1 is MDHEN and CDR2 is SYDVKM. V was shortened by 9 bases and J by 0 bases, with 11 bases between the two germline ends. CDR3 protein: CASLKPTNTGELFF. CDR3 coding DNA: TGTGCCAGTTTAAAGCCAACGAACACCGGGGAGCTGTTTTTT.

The table lists this clonotype with a few counts. This CDR3 reads CASSLGGVFADNEQFF. The CDR3 bases are TGTGCCAGCAGCTTAGGGGGAGTTTTTGCGGACAATGAGCAGTTCTTC. V gene TRBV7-9 combines with J gene TRBJ2-1; tentatively, D is TRBD2 (5 bases). The CDR3 length is 16 residues. The V end was cut by 1 base, the J end by 5 bases, with 15 bases between. Looked up from germline, CDR1 is SEHNR and CDR2 is FQNEAQ (reference sequence).

The V call is TRBV12-3 or TRBV12-4, the J call TRBJ2-3; D unresolved. V shed 7 bases and J shed 0 bases, with 11 bases lying between them. The CDR3 sequence is 14 residues long. This chain's CDR3 is CASTAATSTDTQYF. The CDR3 nucleotides are TGTGCCAGCACGGCTGCCACTAGCACAGATACGCAGTATTTT.

This clonotype was seen once. J is TRBJ2-7 and V is TRBV28, with 7 bases identical to TRBD1. This CDR3 is built from 16 residues. Looked up from germline, CDR1 is MDHEN and CDR2 is SYDVKM. J gave up 6 bases and V 1 base, and 12 bases lay outside the gene matches. CDR3 nucleotide sequence: TGTGCCAGCAGTTTATACTCGTCTGACAGGGTTGCCGAGCAGTACTTC. It specifies CASSLYSSDRVAEQYF.

This clonotype occurred a few times. As DNA, the CDR3 is TGTGCCAGCAGTGAGACCGGAGCCGTTGGGATCAAGACGCAAAAACTGTTTTTT. This encodes CASSETGAVGIKTQKLFF. The chain recombines TRBV6-1 with TRBJ1-4; D gene ambiguous. From germline, CDR1 is MNHNS and CDR2 SASEGT. The ends were cut back, 3 bases at V and 9 bases at J, with 26 bases in the middle. The CDR3 is 18 amino acids.

CDR3 DNA sequence: TGTGCCAGCAGCTTATCTACCGGGACAGGGGGCGAGGGCTACACCTTC. This translates into CASSLSTGTGGEGYTF. The chain is built from TRBV7-9 and TRBJ1-2; 12 nucleotides agree with TRBD1. Trimming took 2 bases from V and 8 from J; bases not matched to a gene: 9. The V gene's germline CDR1 is SEHNR and CDR2 FQNEAQ (reference sequence). CDR3 length: 16 amino acids. The full variable domain, its missing parts supplied by reference TRBV7-9 and TRBJ1-2, is DTGVSQNPRHKITKRGQNVTFRCDPISEHNRLYWYRQTLGQGPEFLTYFQNEAQLEKSRLLSDRFSAERPKGSFSTLEIQRTEQGDSAMYLCASSLSTGTGGEGYTFGSGTRLTVV.

The V gene is TRBV29-1, the J gene TRBJ2-2; 7 bases are shared with TRBD2. The germline V gene has CDR1 SQVTM and CDR2 ANQGSEA. There are 18 residues in the CDR3. Unmatched junction bases numbered 18, after V lost 7 bases and J lost 1 base. CDR3: CSGLYHYYGGRNTGELFF. CDR3 in DNA: TGCAGCGGCCTTTATCATTATTACGGCGGGAGGAACACCGGGGAGCTGTTTTTT.

The chain recombines TRBV12-3 or TRBV12-4 with TRBJ1-2, with D hard to call. The CDR3 is 14 amino acids. V was pared by 5 bases and J by 4 bases, with 14 bases between. The CDR3 DNA reads TGTGCCAGCAGTCGGGCCGGCGGGGTCTATGGCTACACCTTC. This translates into CASSRAGGVYGYTF.

This clonotype occurred many times. The CDR3 spells CASSEALDTGELFF. The CDR3 DNA reads as TGTGCCAGCAGTGAAGCGCTCGACACCGGGGAGCTGTTTTTT. The chain couples TRBV6-1 to TRBJ2-2; D is ambiguous. The CDR3 runs 14 residues. Germline CDR1 and CDR2: MNHNS and SASEGT. V was trimmed by 0 bases and J by 3 bases, leaving 5 bases between them.

This clonotype was seen repeatedly, ten times or more. J is TRBJ1-4 and V is TRBV7-2; TRBD1 matches 7 bases. J gave up 0 bases and V 7 bases, and 14 bases lay outside the gene matches. The CDR3 totals 18 residues. Germline V gene sequence: CDR1 SGHTA, CDR2 FQGNSA. In DNA, the CDR3 is TGTGCCAGCACACGTCACGGGACAGACCCGTCAACTAATGAAAAACTGTTTTTT. Translated, it gives CASTRHGTDPSTNEKLFF.